This T cell receptor beta chain was observed in a study of T cell responses to AZD1222 COVID-19 vaccine. Profiling relied on immunoSEQ multiplex PCR, and the TCRdb table lists in-frame clones only, not all of them. This sample has 120,000 or so clones, with approximately 88% found just once. Material: peripheral blood, obtained on day 0 of AZD1222 vaccination. The receptor was derived from an adult in good health.

The CDR3 loop reads CASSQGQRTEQFF. In nucleotides, the CDR3 is TGTGCCAGCAGCCAAGGTCAAAGGACGGAGCAGTTCTTC. The chain couples TRBV14 to TRBJ2-1; D unresolved. The V gene lost 1 base and the J gene lost 10 bases, with 11 bases spanning the gap. CDR1 and CDR2 from the germline V gene are SGHDN and FVKESK. This CDR3 comprises 13 residues.